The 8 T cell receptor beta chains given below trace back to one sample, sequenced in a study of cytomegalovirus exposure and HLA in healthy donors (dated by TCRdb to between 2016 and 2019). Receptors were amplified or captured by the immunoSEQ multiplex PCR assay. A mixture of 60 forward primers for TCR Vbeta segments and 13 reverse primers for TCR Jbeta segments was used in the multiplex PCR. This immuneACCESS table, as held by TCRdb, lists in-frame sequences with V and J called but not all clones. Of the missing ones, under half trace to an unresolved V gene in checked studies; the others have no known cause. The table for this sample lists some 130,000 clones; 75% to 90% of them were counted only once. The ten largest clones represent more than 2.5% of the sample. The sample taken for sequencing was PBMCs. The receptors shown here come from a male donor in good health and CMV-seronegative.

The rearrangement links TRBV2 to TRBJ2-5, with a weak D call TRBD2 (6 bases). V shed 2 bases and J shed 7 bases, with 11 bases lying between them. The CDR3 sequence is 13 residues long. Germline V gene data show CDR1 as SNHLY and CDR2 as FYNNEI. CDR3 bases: TGTGCCAGCAGTGAAACTAGCCTCGGGACCCAGTACTTC. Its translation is CASSETSLGTQYF.

The CDR3 DNA follows: TGTGCCAGCAAGGAGGGGACCACTGAAGCTTTCTTT. Translated: CASKEGTTEAFF. The chain couples TRBV25-1 to TRBJ1-1, with D tentatively TRBD1 (5 bases). The CDR3 has 12 residues. Per the germline V gene, CDR1 is MGHDK and CDR2 is SYGVNS. The V end lost 7 bases, the J end lost 4 bases, and 10 bases lay between the germline ends.

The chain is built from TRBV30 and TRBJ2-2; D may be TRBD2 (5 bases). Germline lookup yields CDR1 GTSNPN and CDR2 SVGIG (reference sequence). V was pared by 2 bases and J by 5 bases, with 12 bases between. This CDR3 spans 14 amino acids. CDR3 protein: CAWSPGKGTGELFF. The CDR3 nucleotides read TGTGCCTGGAGTCCGGGGAAGGGTACCGGGGAGCTGTTTTTT.

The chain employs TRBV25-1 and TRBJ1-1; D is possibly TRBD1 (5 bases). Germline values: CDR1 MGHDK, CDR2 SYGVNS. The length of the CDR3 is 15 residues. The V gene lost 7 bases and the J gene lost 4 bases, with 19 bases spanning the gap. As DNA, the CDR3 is TGTGCCAGCACCCCACGGAGGGGAGAAGGCACTGAAGCTTTCTTT. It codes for CASTPRRGEGTEAFF. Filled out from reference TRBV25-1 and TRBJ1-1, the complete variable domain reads EADIYQTPRYLVIGTGKKITLECSQTMGHDKMYWYQQDPGMELHLIHYSYGVNSTEKGDLSSESTVSRIRTEHFPLTLESARPSHTSQYLCASTPRRGEGTEAFFGQGTRLTVV.

The CDR3 sequence is CASKFGLAYNEQFF. The DNA for the CDR3 is TGTGCCAGCAAGTTTGGACTGGCATACAATGAGCAGTTCTTC. The rearrangement uses TRBV6-5 and TRBJ2-1; weak D call: TRBD2 (5 bases). Trimming cost V 7 bases and J 4 bases, with 14 bases left between them. This CDR3 comprises 14 residues. Per the germline V gene, CDR1 is MNHEY and CDR2 is SVGAGI.

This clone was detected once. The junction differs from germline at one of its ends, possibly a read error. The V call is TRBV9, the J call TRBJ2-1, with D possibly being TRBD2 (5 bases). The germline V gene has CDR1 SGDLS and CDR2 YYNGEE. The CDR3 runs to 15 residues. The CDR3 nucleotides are TGTGCCAGCAGCGTAGGACCCCAGCCCGGGGATGAGCAATTCTTC. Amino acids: CASSVGPQPGDEQFF.

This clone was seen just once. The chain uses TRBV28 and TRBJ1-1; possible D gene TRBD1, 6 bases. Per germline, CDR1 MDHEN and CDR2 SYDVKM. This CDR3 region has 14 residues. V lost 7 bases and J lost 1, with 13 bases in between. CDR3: CASTPGASNTEAFF. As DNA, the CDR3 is TGTGCCAGCACCCCAGGGGCCTCGAACACTGAAGCTTTCTTT. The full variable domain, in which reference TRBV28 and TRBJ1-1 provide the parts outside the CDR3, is DVKVTQSSRYLVKRTGEKVFLECVQDMDHENMFWYRQDPGLGLRLIYFSYDVKMKEKGDIPEGYSVSREKKERFSLILESASTNQTSMYLCASTPGASNTEAFFGQGTRLTVV.

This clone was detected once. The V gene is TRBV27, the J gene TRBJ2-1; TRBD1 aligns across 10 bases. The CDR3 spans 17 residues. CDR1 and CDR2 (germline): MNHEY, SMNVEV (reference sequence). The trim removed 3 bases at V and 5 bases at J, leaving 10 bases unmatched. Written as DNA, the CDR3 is TGTGCCAGCAGTTTGATCTTAGGACAGGGGGTCAACAATGAGCAGTTCTTC. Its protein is CASSLILGQGVNNEQFF.